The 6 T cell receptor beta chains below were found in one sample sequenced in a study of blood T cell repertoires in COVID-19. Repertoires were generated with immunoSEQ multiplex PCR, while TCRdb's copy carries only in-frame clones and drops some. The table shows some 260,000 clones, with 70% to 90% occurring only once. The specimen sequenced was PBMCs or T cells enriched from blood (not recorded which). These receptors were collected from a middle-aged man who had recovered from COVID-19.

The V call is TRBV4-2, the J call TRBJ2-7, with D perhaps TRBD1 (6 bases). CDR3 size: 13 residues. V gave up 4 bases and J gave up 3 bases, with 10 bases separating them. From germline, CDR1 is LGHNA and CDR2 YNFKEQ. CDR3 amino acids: CASSPGQFYEQYF. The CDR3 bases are TGTGCCAGCAGCCCTGGACAGTTCTACGAGCAGTACTTC.

DNA of the CDR3: TGTGCCAGCAGTGAAGCCGGGACAGGGGCTGGAAACACCATATATTTT. Translated, it gives CASSEAGTGAGNTIYF. The chain employs TRBV6-1 and TRBJ1-3, with 10 bases matching TRBD1. With 0 bases clipped from V and 2 bases from J, the junction kept 1 base outside the gene matches. Germline CDR1 MNHNS, CDR2 SASEGT. This CDR3 comprises 16 residues.

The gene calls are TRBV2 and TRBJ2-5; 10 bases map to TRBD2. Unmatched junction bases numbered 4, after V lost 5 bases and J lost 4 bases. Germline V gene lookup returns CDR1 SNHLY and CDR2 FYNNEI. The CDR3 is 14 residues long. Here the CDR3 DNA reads TGTGCCAGCAGTAGCGGGAGGGCCGCAGAGACCCAGTACTTC. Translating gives CASSSGRAAETQYF.

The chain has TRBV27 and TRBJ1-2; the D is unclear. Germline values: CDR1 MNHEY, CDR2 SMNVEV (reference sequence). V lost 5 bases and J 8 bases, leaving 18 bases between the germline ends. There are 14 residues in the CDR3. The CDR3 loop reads CASSRVTSLRGYTF. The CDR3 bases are TGTGCCAGCAGTCGTGTGACAAGCCTTCGCGGCTACACCTTC.

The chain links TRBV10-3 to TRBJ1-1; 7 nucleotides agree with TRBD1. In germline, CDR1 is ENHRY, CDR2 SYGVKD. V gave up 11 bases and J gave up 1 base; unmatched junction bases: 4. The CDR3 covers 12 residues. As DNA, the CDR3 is TGTGCCCACACAGGGGAGAACACTGAAGCTTTCTTT. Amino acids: CAHTGENTEAFF.

The DNA of the CDR3 is TGTGCCAGCAGTCCGGAATTGACTAGCGGGAGGTTATCCTACAATGAGCAGTTCTTC. As protein: CASSPELTSGRLSYNEQFF. The chain uses TRBV6-6 and TRBJ2-1; 13 bases are shared with TRBD2. This CDR3 contains 19 residues. The trim removed 5 bases at V and 1 base at J, leaving 11 bases unmatched. CDR1 MNHNY and CDR2 SVGAGI come from the germline V gene (reference sequence).